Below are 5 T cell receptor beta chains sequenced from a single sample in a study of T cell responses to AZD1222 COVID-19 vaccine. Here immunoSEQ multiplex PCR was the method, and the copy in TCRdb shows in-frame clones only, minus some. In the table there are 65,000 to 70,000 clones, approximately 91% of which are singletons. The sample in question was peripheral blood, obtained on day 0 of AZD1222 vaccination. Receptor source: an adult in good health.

CDR3 in DNA: TGTGCCAGCAGTTCCTTACCGGGCACTGAAGCTTTCTTT. Translated: CASSSLPGTEAFF. This chain links TRBV25-1 with TRBJ1-1; D not resolved. The germline gives CDR1 MGHDK, CDR2 SYGVNS. This CDR3 is built from 13 residues. V was trimmed by 5 bases and J by 4 bases, leaving 11 bases between them.

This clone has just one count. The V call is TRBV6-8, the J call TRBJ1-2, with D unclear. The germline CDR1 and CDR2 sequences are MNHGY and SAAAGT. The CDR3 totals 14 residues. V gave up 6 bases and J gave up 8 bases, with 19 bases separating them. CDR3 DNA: TGTGCCAGCAGCTACAATCGCCATTCAAACGGCTACACCTTC. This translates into CASSYNRHSNGYTF.

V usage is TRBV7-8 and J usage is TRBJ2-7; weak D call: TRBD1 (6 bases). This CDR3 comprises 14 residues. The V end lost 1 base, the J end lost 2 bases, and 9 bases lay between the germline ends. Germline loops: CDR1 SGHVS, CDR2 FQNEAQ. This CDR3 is CASSLVPGAYEQYF. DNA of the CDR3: TGTGCCAGCAGCTTAGTTCCAGGGGCCTACGAGCAGTACTTC.

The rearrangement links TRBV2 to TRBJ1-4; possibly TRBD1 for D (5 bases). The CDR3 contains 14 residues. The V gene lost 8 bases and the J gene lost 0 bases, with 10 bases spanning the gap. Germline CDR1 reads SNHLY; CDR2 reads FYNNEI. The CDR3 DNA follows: TGTGCCAGCCACAGGTTTGCAACTAATGAAAAACTGTTTTTT. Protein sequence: CASHRFATNEKLFF. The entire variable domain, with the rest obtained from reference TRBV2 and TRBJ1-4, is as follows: EPEVTQTPSHQVTQMGQEVILRCVPISNHLYFYWYRQILGQKVEFLVSFYNNEISEKSEIFDDQFSVERPDGSNFTLKIRSTKLEDSAMYFCASHRFATNEKLFFGSGTQLSVL.

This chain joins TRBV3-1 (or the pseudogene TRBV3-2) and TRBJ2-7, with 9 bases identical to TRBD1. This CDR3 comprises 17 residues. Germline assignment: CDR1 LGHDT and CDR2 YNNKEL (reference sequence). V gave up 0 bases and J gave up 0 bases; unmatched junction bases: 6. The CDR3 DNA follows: TGTGCCAGCAGCCAAGACATTAACAGGGGGCCCTCCTACGAGCAGTACTTC. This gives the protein CASSQDINRGPSYEQYF.